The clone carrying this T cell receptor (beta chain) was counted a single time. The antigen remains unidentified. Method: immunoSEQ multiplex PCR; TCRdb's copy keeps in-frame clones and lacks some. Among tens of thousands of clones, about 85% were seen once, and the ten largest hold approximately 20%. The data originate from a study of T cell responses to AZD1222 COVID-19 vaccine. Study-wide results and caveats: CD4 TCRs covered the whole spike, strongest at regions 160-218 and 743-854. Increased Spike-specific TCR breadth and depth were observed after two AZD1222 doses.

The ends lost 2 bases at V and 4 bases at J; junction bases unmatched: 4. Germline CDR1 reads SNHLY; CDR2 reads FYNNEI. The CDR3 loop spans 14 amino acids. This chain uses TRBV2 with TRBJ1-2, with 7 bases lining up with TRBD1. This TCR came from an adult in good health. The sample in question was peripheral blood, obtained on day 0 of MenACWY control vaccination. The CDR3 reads CASSENQGVYGYTF. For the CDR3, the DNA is TGTGCCAGCAGTGAAAACCAGGGGGTCTATGGCTACACCTTC.